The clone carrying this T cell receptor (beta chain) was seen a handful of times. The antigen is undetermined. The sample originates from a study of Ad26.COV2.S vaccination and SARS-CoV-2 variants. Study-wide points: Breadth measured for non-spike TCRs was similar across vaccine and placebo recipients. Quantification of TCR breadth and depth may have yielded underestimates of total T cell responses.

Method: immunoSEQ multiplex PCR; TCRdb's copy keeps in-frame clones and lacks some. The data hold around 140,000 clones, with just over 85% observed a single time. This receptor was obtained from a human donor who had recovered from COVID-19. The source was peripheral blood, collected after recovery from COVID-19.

CDR3 region: CASSGPGHWLYEQYF. As DNA, the CDR3 is TGTGCCAGCAGCGGACCGGGACATTGGCTCTACGAGCAGTACTTC. This chain links TRBV6-2 or TRBV6-3 with TRBJ2-7; D possibly corresponds to TRBD1 (6 bases). V was clipped by 6 bases and J by 3 bases, with 18 bases between them. The CDR3 consists of 15 residues. Germline assignment: CDR1 MNHEY and CDR2 SVGEGT.